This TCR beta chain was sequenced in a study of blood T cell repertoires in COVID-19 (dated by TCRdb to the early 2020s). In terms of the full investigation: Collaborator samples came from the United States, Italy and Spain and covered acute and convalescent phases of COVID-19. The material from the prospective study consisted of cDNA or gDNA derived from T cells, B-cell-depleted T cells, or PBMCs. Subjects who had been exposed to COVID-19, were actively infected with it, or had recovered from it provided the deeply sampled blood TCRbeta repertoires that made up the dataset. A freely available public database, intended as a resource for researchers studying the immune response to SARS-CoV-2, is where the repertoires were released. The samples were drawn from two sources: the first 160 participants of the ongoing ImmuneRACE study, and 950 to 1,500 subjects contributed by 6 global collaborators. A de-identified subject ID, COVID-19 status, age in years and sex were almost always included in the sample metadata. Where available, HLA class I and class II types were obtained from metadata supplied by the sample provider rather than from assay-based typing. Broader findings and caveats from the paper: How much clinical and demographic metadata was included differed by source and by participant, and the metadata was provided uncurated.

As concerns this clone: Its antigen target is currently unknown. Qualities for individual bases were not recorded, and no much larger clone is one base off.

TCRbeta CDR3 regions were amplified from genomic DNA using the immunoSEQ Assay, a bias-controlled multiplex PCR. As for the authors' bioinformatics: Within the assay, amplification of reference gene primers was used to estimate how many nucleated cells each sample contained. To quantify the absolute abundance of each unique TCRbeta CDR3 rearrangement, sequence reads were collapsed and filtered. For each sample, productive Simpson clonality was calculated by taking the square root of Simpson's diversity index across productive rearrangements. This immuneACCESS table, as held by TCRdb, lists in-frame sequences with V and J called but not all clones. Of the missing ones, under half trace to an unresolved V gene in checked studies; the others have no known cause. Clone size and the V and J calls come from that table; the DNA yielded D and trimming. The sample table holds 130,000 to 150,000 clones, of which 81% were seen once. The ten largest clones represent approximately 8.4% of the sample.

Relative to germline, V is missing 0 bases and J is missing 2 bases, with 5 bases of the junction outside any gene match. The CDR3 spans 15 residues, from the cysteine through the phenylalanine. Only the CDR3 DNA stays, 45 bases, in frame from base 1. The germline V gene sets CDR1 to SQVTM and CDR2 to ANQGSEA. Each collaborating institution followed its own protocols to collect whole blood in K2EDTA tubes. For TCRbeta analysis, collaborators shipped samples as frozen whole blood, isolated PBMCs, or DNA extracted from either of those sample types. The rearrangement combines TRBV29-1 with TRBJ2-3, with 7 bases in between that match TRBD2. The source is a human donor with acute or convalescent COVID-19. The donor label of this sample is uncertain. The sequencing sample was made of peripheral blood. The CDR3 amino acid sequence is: CSVEDGRGFTDTQYF. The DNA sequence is TGCAGCGTTGAAGATGGGCGGGGGTTCACAGATACGCAGTATTTT.